This T cell receptor (beta chain) is from a study of molecular identifiers for immune sequencing clone quantification. V dropped 2 bases and J dropped 6 bases, with 14 bases sitting between them. Germline loops: CDR1 MNHEY, CDR2 SVGEGT. The CDR3 loop spans 14 amino acids. One entry per CDR3 protein, called by TCRdb with MiXCR from the PCR reads. The data show about 640,000 distinct CDR3 sequences, 20% seen once. RNA fractions of 10%, 30% or 50% and 20,000 to 1,000,000 sorted cells were the source of naive CD8 libraries. Sequences were obtained from naive CD8+ T cells from blood, with Jurkat cell RNA spiked in. Specified subset: FACS-sorted CD8+CD4-CCR7+CD45RA+ naive T cells. This sequence was found in a human donor in good health. Some libraries in this study had Jurkat cell RNA spiked in. The chain recombines TRBV6-2 or TRBV6-3 with TRBJ2-7; maybe TRBD2 (5 bases). In nucleotides, the CDR3 is TGTGCCAGCAGTTACAACGGGAACAGCGCCGAGCAGTACTTC. Protein sequence: CASSYNGNSAEQYF.